Listed below are T cell receptor beta chains from one sample, sequenced in a study of blood T cells in healthy people across ages. TCRdb called the 5' RACE reads again in MiXCR, with one record for every CDR3 protein. The sample has roughly 700,000 distinct CDR3 sequences; 45% to 50% are singletons. Sequenced sample: blood. The receptors stem from a woman aged 55-69 years in good health. Both conserved end residues are part of each CDR3. The D gene is left open where the match is weak. For some rows the clone size is stated as once, few or many, or as a class when expanded; others skip it.

d_gene: TRBD2; len: 15; v_gene: TRBV2; abundance: .; j_gene: TRBJ2-7; CDR3nt: TGTGCCAGCAGTGCCCCCCGGCGGGGGTCCTACGAGCAGTACTTC; CDR3aa: CASSAPRRGSYEQYF
d_gene: TRBD2; len: 16; v_gene: TRBV28; abundance: .; j_gene: TRBJ2-3; CDR3nt: TGTGCCAGCAACTCTTTTCTAGCGGGATACACAGATACGCAGTATTTT; CDR3aa: CASNSFLAGYTDTQYF
d_gene: TRBD2; len: 17; v_gene: TRBV28; abundance: .; j_gene: TRBJ2-1; CDR3nt: TGTGCCAGCAGTTTATACTCACTAGCGGGAGTGACGGGTGAGCAGTTCTTC; CDR3aa: CASSLYSLAGVTGEQFF
d_gene: .; len: 15; v_gene: TRBV21-1; abundance: .; j_gene: TRBJ2-5; CDR3nt: TGTGCCAGCAGCACGAAAACAGGGAAACAAGAGACCCAGTACTTC; CDR3aa: CASSTKTGKQETQYF
d_gene: .; len: 17; v_gene: TRBV24-1; abundance: .; j_gene: TRBJ2-2; CDR3nt: TGTGCCACCAGTGATCCGGAGGGTCTCGCGAACACCGGGGAGCTGTTTTTT; CDR3aa: CATSDPEGLANTGELFF
d_gene: .; len: 14; v_gene: TRBV20-1; abundance: .; j_gene: TRBJ1-4; CDR3nt: TGCAGTGCCGTAACCGGGACGGGTAATGAAAAACTGTTTTTT; CDR3aa: CSAVTGTGNEKLFF
d_gene: .; len: 14; v_gene: TRBV2; abundance: few; j_gene: TRBJ2-5; CDR3nt: TGTGCCAGCAGTGAGCTTGGGCGCGGGGAGACCCAGTACTTC; CDR3aa: CASSELGRGETQYF
d_gene: .; len: 13; v_gene: TRBV11-3; abundance: .; j_gene: TRBJ2-7; CDR3nt: TGTGCCAGCAGCTTAGATCCTGGCCTCGAGCAGTACTTC; CDR3aa: CASSLDPGLEQYF
d_gene: TRBD1; len: 15; v_gene: TRBV10-2; abundance: .; j_gene: TRBJ2-7; CDR3nt: TGCGCCAGCAGTGAGGATGGGACAGGCGCCTACGAGCAGTACTTC; CDR3aa: CASSEDGTGAYEQYF
d_gene: .; len: 14; v_gene: TRBV20-1; abundance: .; j_gene: TRBJ2-5; CDR3nt: TGCAGTGCTAGAGGTGAAGAGGGGACGGAGACCCAGTACTTC; CDR3aa: CSARGEEGTETQYF
d_gene: .; len: 14; v_gene: TRBV7-2; abundance: .; j_gene: TRBJ2-1; CDR3nt: TGTGCCAGCAGCTCCCCGCGCGGGTTAAATGAGCAGTTCTTC; CDR3aa: CASSSPRGLNEQFF
d_gene: .; len: 13; v_gene: TRBV20-1; abundance: .; j_gene: TRBJ2-5; CDR3nt: TGCAGTGCTAGCGGGCCCCCCCAAGAGACCCAGTACTTC; CDR3aa: CSASGPPQETQYF
d_gene: TRBD1; len: 18; v_gene: TRBV27; abundance: once; j_gene: TRBJ1-2; CDR3nt: TGTGCCAGCAGTTTACGGACGGGACAGGGCATAGCTAACTATGGCTACACCTTC; CDR3aa: CASSLRTGQGIANYGYTF
d_gene: TRBD1; len: 13; v_gene: TRBV10-3; abundance: many; j_gene: TRBJ2-7; CDR3nt: TGTGCCACGACAGGGGTCCTCTCCTACGAGCAGTACTTC; CDR3aa: CATTGVLSYEQYF
d_gene: .; len: 16; v_gene: TRBV12-3/TRBV12-4; abundance: few; j_gene: TRBJ1-3; CDR3nt: TGTGCCAGCAGTTATGGACAGTCGGTTACTGGAAACACCATATATTTT; CDR3aa: CASSYGQSVTGNTIYF
d_gene: .; len: 12; v_gene: TRBV7-2; abundance: few; j_gene: TRBJ2-5; CDR3nt: TGTGCCAGCAGCTCAGTAGTAAAGACCCAGTACTTC; CDR3aa: CASSSVVKTQYF
d_gene: .; len: 12; v_gene: TRBV12-3/TRBV12-4; abundance: .; j_gene: TRBJ2-5; CDR3nt: TGTGCCAGCAGTTTGGCCCTAGCCACCCAGTACTTC; CDR3aa: CASSLALATQYF
d_gene: TRBD1; len: 16; v_gene: TRBV7-2; abundance: .; j_gene: TRBJ1-4; CDR3nt: TGTGCCAGCAGCACCTACGGACAGGTGGGGGGTGAAAAACTGTTTTTT; CDR3aa: CASSTYGQVGGEKLFF
d_gene: .; len: 12; v_gene: TRBV28; abundance: .; j_gene: TRBJ1-4; CDR3nt: TGTGCCAGCTTATCCCCTAATGAAAAACTGTTTTTT; CDR3aa: CASLSPNEKLFF
d_gene: .; len: 13; v_gene: TRBV28; abundance: .; j_gene: TRBJ2-5; CDR3nt: TGTGCCAGCGGTTCCACTAGTACAGAGACCCAGTACTTC; CDR3aa: CASGSTSTETQYF
d_gene: .; len: 16; v_gene: TRBV28; abundance: .; j_gene: TRBJ2-1; CDR3nt: TGTGCCAGCAGTTTAGTTGGCGGGGGAGGGGGGAAGGAGCAGTTCTTC; CDR3aa: CASSLVGGGGGKEQFF
d_gene: TRBD2; len: 14; v_gene: TRBV4-2; abundance: .; j_gene: TRBJ2-5; CDR3nt: TGTGCCAGCAGCCGGGTACTAGCGGGAGACGACCAGTACTTC; CDR3aa: CASSRVLAGDDQYF
d_gene: TRBD2; len: 14; v_gene: TRBV12-3/TRBV12-4; abundance: .; j_gene: TRBJ2-1; CDR3nt: TGTGCCAGCAGTTCTAGCGGGAGTTTTGATGAGCAGTTCTTC; CDR3aa: CASSSSGSFDEQFF
d_gene: .; len: 15; v_gene: TRBV13; abundance: .; j_gene: TRBJ2-7; CDR3nt: TGTGCCAGCAGCTTACGGGGCCGGGGATCTGAAGAGCAGTACTTC; CDR3aa: CASSLRGRGSEEQYF
d_gene: TRBD2; len: 15; v_gene: TRBV9; abundance: .; j_gene: TRBJ2-1; CDR3nt: TGTGCCAGCAGCGTACTAGCGGGAGTCTACAATGAGCAGTTCTTC; CDR3aa: CASSVLAGVYNEQFF
d_gene: .; len: 11; v_gene: TRBV20-1; abundance: .; j_gene: TRBJ2-1; CDR3nt: TGCAGTGCCTTGTGGCCCCCCCGGCAGTTCTTC; CDR3aa: CSALWPPRQFF
d_gene: .; len: 13; v_gene: TRBV7-3; abundance: .; j_gene: TRBJ2-7; CDR3nt: TGTGCCAGCAGCCAGGGGGGAAACTACGAGCAGTACTTC; CDR3aa: CASSQGGNYEQYF
d_gene: TRBD1; len: 13; v_gene: TRBV7-2; abundance: few; j_gene: TRBJ2-7; CDR3nt: TGTGCCAGCAGCCTGGGACAGACCTGCGAGCAGTACTTC; CDR3aa: CASSLGQTCEQYF
d_gene: TRBD2; len: 15; v_gene: TRBV27; abundance: few; j_gene: TRBJ2-1; CDR3nt: TGCGCCAGCAGTTGGGGACTACACTCCTACAATGAGCAGTTCTTC; CDR3aa: CASSWGLHSYNEQFF
d_gene: TRBD2; len: 15; v_gene: TRBV14; abundance: .; j_gene: TRBJ2-1; CDR3nt: TGTGCCAGCAGCCATGCGACTAGCGGGAACTATGAGCAGTTCTTC; CDR3aa: CASSHATSGNYEQFF
d_gene: .; len: 13; v_gene: TRBV7-2; abundance: .; j_gene: TRBJ1-4; CDR3nt: TGTGCCAGCAGCGTAGGGACGGGTGAAAAACTGTTTTTT; CDR3aa: CASSVGTGEKLFF
d_gene: .; len: 13; v_gene: TRBV6-5; abundance: .; j_gene: TRBJ1-2; CDR3nt: TGTGCCAGCAGTAACACCGGGGGTTCCGGCTACACCTTC; CDR3aa: CASSNTGGSGYTF
d_gene: .; len: 12; v_gene: TRBV20-1; abundance: .; j_gene: TRBJ2-5; CDR3nt: TGCAGTGCTAGAGATAACATGAAGACCCAGTACTTC; CDR3aa: CSARDNMKTQYF
d_gene: .; len: 16; v_gene: TRBV7-6; abundance: .; j_gene: TRBJ2-2; CDR3nt: TGTGCCAGCAGCTCCTCCCCGCGGGGCTTAGTCGGGGAGCTGTTTTTT; CDR3aa: CASSSSPRGLVGELFF